A single sample gave rise to the 2 T cell receptor beta chains below, sequenced in a study of blood T cell repertoires in COVID-19. The data were produced by immunoSEQ multiplex PCR, yet TCRdb's version contains in-frame clones alone and is incomplete. Among 390,000 or so clones listed, roughly nine tenths were seen once. The specimen sequenced was PBMCs or T cells enriched from blood (not recorded which). These receptors came from a man between 18 and 29 years old who had recovered from COVID-19.

The CDR3: CASSIGQGEYGYTF. CDR3 bases: TGTGCCAGCAGCATAGGACAGGGGGAATATGGCTACACCTTC. The J gene is TRBJ1-2, the V gene TRBV21-1; TRBD1 is the table's D call, not checked against the DNA. TRBV21-1 is shown as a pseudogene. CDR3 length: 14 amino acids.

The V call is TRBV24-1, the J call TRBJ2-2; 11 bases are a match to TRBD1. There are 17 residues in the CDR3. The trim removed 4 bases at V and 6 bases at J, leaving 9 bases unmatched. Per the germline V gene, CDR1 is KGHDR and CDR2 is SFDVKD. The CDR3 DNA is TGTGCCACCAGTGACTCCGGGACAGGGGGGTTAGCCGGGGAGCTGTTTTTT. This translates into CATSDSGTGGLAGELFF.